The table lists the clone carrying this T cell receptor (beta chain) with a few counts. This specimen comes from a study of blood T cell repertoires in COVID-19. Study-level background: Both acute and convalescent COVID-19 samples were obtained from the United States, Italy and Spain. In each case, the material was cDNA or gDNA derived from T cells, B-cell-depleted T cells, or PBMCs.

Per the original data handling: Scientists estimated how many nucleated cells there were by amplifying reference gene primers. TCRdb's copy holds only in-frame clones and misses some; the assay was immunoSEQ multiplex PCR. The V and J calls and clone size are taken from that table; D and trimming were inferred from the DNA. The table shows 310,000 or so clones, with about 86% occurring only once. Germline V gene sequence: CDR1 GTSNPN, CDR2 SVGIG (reference sequence). The length of the CDR3 is 14 residues. V was clipped by 2 bases and J by 1 base, with 12 bases between them. The sample consisted of peripheral blood. J is TRBJ2-7 and V is TRBV30, with a tentative D call TRBD2 (5 bases). This clonotype originated in a woman aged 45-65 years with acute or convalescent COVID-19. CDR3 nucleotides: TGTGCCTGGAGTCGAGCGGCCTTGTCCTACGAGCAGTACTTC. Translated: CAWSRAALSYEQYF. Combining the CDR3 with reference TRBV30 and TRBJ2-7 gives the whole variable domain SQTIHQWPATLVQPVGSPLSLECTVEGTSNPNLYWYRQAAGRGLQLLFYSVGIGQISSEVPQNLSASRPQDRQFILSSKKLLLSDSGFYLCAWSRAALSYEQYFGPGTRLTVT.